This passage covers 18 T cell receptor beta chains from one sample sequenced in a study of T-cell reconstitution after alpha-beta-depleted transplantation in children. The TCRbeta library incorporated unique molecular identifiers. TCRdb re-derived calls from the PCR reads in MiXCR, one entry per CDR3 protein. Here the sample spans hundreds of thousands of distinct CDR3 sequences, around 16% being singletons. The sample here was PBMCs, mostly from graft donor cells, taken 360 days after TCRalphabeta/CD19-depleted stem cell transplant. The receptors shown here come from a male patient aged 2 to 10 who had a stem cell transplant for acute lymphoblastic leukemia, so the T cells may come from the graft donor.

This clonotype has more than one count but fewer than ten. The V gene is TRBV11-1, the J gene TRBJ2-3; no clear D gene. CDR3 length equals 15 residues. V gave up 1 base and J gave up 4 bases, with 12 bases separating them. Germline V gene sequence: CDR1 SGHAT, CDR2 FQDESV (reference sequence). The CDR3 region is CASSLDSISSDTQYF. The CDR3 bases are TGTGCCAGCAGCTTAGACTCCATTTCGTCAGATACGCAGTATTTT.

The V call is TRBV4-3, the J call TRBJ2-3, with 10 bases aligning to TRBD1. The CDR3 runs to 18 residues. The V gene's germline CDR1 is LGHNA and CDR2 YSLEER. V lost 4 bases and J lost 4; bases outside the gene matches: 14. CDR3 in amino acids: CASSPRPNRDRGSDTQYF. CDR3 bases: TGCGCCAGCAGCCCCCGCCCAAACCGGGACAGGGGCTCAGATACGCAGTATTTT.

The chain combines TRBV3-1 with TRBJ2-4; TRBD2 agrees at 8 bases. Per germline, CDR1 LGHDT and CDR2 YNNKEL (reference sequence). The CDR3 is 17 residues long. Losses at the gene ends were 1 base for V and 6 bases for J; bases not matched to a gene: 11. The CDR3, as DNA: TGTGCCAGCAGCCAAGCGCCTGACATGGGACTAGTAAACATTCAGTACTTC. Its translation is CASSQAPDMGLVNIQYF. Full variable domain (rest looked up from reference TRBV3-1 and TRBJ2-4): DTAVSQTPKYLVTQMGNDKSIKCEQNLGHDTMYWYKQDSKKFLKIMFSYNNKELIINETVPNRFSPKSPDKAHLNLHINSLELGDSAVYFCASSQAPDMGLVNIQYFGAGTRLSVL.

In this sample, this clonotype turned up a few times. The J gene is TRBJ2-3, the V gene TRBV5-6; D not certain. V gave up 4 bases and J gave up 2 bases, with 11 bases separating them. This CDR3 comprises 14 residues. CDR1 is SGHDT and CDR2 is YYEEEE in the germline V gene. The CDR3 nucleotides read TGTGCCAGCAGCCCCAACGTAGTCACAGATACGCAGTATTTT. Translation gives CASSPNVVTDTQYF.

This clonotype was counted between two and nine times. The V and J genes are TRBV7-2 and TRBJ2-2; D unresolved. Looked up from germline, CDR1 is SGHTA and CDR2 is FQGNSA. The CDR3 loop spans 13 amino acids. Trimming pared 5 bases from V and 5 bases from J, leaving 9 bases between. CDR3 loop: CASSREWTGELFF. DNA of the CDR3: TGTGCCAGCAGCCGCGAGTGGACCGGGGAGCTGTTTTTT.

Ten or more counts support this clonotype. V usage is TRBV29-1 and J usage is TRBJ2-3; 8 bases map to TRBD1. The junction had 5 bases not matched to a gene; V was cut back by 3 bases and J by 3 bases. CDR1 is SQVTM and CDR2 is ANQGSEA in the germline V gene. This CDR3 has 14 amino acids. In DNA form, the CDR3 reads TGCAGCGTTGACCAGGGGGCTTTTACAGATACGCAGTATTTT. Encoded protein: CSVDQGAFTDTQYF.

The chain uses TRBV28 and TRBJ2-1; D gene unclear. The CDR3 has 15 amino acids. In germline, CDR1 is MDHEN, CDR2 SYDVKM. The V gene lost 3 bases and the J gene lost 5 bases, with 14 bases spanning the gap. CDR3 bases: TGTGCCAGCAGTTTCTTTCCGGGCGGCCACAATGAGCAGTTCTTC. Its protein product is CASSFFPGGHNEQFF. The complete variable domain, with remaining parts taken from reference TRBV28 and TRBJ2-1, reads DVKVTQSSRYLVKRTGEKVFLECVQDMDHENMFWYRQDPGLGLRLIYFSYDVKMKEKGDIPEGYSVSREKKERFSLILESASTNQTSMYLCASSFFPGGHNEQFFGPGTRLTVL.

This clonotype occurred a few times. The CDR3 region has the DNA TGTGCCGGGGGGGACGGGACAGCTGGGACAGATACGCAGTATTTT. Translating gives CAGGDGTAGTDTQYF. V and J are TRBV10-3 and TRBJ2-3; D may be TRBD1 or TRBD2 (7 bases each). The V end lost 11 bases, the J end lost 3 bases, and 21 bases lay between the germline ends. This CDR3 region has 15 residues. Germline V lookup: CDR1 ENHRY, CDR2 SYGVKD.

V gene TRBV9 combines with J gene TRBJ2-7, with 11 bases identical to TRBD2. V shed 0 bases and J 3 bases; nucleotides not matched to a gene: 5. CDR1 and CDR2 from the germline V gene are SGDLS and YYNGEE. The CDR3 consists of 16 residues. The CDR3 is CASSVGLAGGVYEQYF. The CDR3 DNA is TGTGCCAGCAGCGTAGGGCTAGCGGGAGGAGTCTACGAGCAGTACTTC.

This sequence joins TRBV4-1 and TRBJ2-1; D may be TRBD2 (6 bases). Trimming stripped 1 base from V and 9 bases from J, with 16 bases between. The germline gives CDR1 MGHRA, CDR2 YSYEKL. There are 15 residues in the CDR3. The DNA for the CDR3 is TGCGCCAGCAGCCAAGCGGGAGCTCATGGCATTGAGCAGTTCTTC. It is translated as CASSQAGAHGIEQFF.

Of note for this clonotype: This could be a read error, since a much larger clone is one nucleotide away. V and J are TRBV5-1 and TRBJ2-3, with D possibly being TRBD1 (6 bases). The CDR3 consists of 15 residues. Germline CDR1 and CDR2: SGHRS and YFSETQ. The CDR3 reads CTSSLGQLSTDTQYF. The CDR3, as DNA: TGCACCAGCAGCTTAGGACAGCTTAGCACAGATACGCAGTATTTT.

The chain uses TRBV29-1 and TRBJ2-7; maybe TRBD2 (7 bases). The V end was cut by 1 base, the J end by 5 bases, with 15 bases between. The CDR3 sequence is 14 residues long. The V gene's germline CDR1 is SQVTM and CDR2 ANQGSEA. In DNA, the CDR3 is TGCAGCGTTGAAGCCGGGGGGCTAGGGGACGAGCAGTACTTC. Amino acids: CSVEAGGLGDEQYF.

Remarks on this clonotype: A much larger clone lies a single base off, so this may be a read error. The J gene is TRBJ1-1, the V gene TRBV28; D is unclear. The CDR3 covers 14 residues. CDR1 MDHEN and CDR2 SYDVKM come from the germline V gene. The CDR3 loop reads CASRSSLQNAEAFF. CDR3 nucleotide sequence: TGTGCCAGCCGCTCCTCACTCCAGAACGCTGAAGCTTTCTTT.

The rearrangement joins TRBV7-3 to TRBJ2-1, with 8 bases identical to TRBD2. The CDR3 covers 15 residues. Germline V gene sequence: CDR1 SGHTA, CDR2 FQGTGA. V lost 4 bases and J lost 6; bases outside the gene matches: 8. CDR3 sequence: CASSSGGGRSNEQFF. DNA for the CDR3: TGTGCCAGCAGCTCGGGCGGGGGGAGGAGCAATGAGCAGTTCTTC.

The chain couples TRBV4-3 to TRBJ1-2; 9 bases map to TRBD1. The V and J ends lost 3 bases and 4 bases, in that order; junction bases with no gene match: 6. The CDR3 contains 15 residues. The V gene's germline CDR1 is LGHNA and CDR2 YSLEER. The CDR3 loop is CASSQDGTGSYGYTF. Written as DNA, the CDR3 is TGCGCCAGCAGCCAGGACGGGACAGGGAGCTATGGCTACACCTTC.

V usage is TRBV30 and J usage is TRBJ2-7; TRBD1 aligns across 11 bases. V was pared by 5 bases and J by 4 bases, with 4 bases of the junction left unmatched. This CDR3 region has 13 residues. The germline V gene encodes CDR1 GTSNPN and CDR2 SVGIG (reference sequence). As DNA, the CDR3 is TGTGCCTGGGATCGGGACAGGGGGTACGAGCAGTACTTC. Translating gives CAWDRDRGYEQYF.

This clonotype was detected many times. This rearrangement joins TRBV29-1 to TRBJ2-7, with TRBD1 matching over 8 bases. CDR3 length: 12 amino acids. Germline CDR1 reads SQVTM; CDR2 reads ANQGSEA. The CDR3 sequence is CKSWTGSYEQYF. In DNA, the CDR3 is TGCAAGTCCTGGACAGGGTCCTACGAGCAGTACTTC.

J is TRBJ2-3 and V is TRBV3-1; 7 nucleotides match TRBD2. V dropped 8 bases and J dropped 4; count of bases not matched to a gene: 24. The CDR3 runs 19 residues. Germline V gene sequence: CDR1 LGHDT, CDR2 YNNKEL (reference sequence). The DNA for the CDR3 is TGTGCCAGCTCCCCTTATGCCCTATCTGGCGGGAGAAATGCAGATACGCAGTATTTT. It codes for CASSPYALSGGRNADTQYF.